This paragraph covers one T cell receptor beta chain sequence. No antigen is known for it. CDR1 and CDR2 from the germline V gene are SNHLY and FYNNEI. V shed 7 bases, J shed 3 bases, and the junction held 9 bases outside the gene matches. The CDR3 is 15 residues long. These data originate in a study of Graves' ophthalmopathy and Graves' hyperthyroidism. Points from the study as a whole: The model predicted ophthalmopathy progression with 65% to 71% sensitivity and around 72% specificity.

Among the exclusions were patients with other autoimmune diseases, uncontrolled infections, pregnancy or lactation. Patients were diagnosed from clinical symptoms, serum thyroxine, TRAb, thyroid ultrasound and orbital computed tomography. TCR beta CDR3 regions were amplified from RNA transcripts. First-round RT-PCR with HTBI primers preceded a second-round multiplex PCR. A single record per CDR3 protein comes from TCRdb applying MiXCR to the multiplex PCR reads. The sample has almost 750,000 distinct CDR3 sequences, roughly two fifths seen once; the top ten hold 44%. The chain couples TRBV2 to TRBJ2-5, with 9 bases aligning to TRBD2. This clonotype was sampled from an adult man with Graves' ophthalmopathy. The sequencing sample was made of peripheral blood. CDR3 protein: CASKESIAGEETQYF. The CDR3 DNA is TGTGCCAGCAAGGAGTCGATAGCGGGGGAAGAGACCCAGTACTTC.